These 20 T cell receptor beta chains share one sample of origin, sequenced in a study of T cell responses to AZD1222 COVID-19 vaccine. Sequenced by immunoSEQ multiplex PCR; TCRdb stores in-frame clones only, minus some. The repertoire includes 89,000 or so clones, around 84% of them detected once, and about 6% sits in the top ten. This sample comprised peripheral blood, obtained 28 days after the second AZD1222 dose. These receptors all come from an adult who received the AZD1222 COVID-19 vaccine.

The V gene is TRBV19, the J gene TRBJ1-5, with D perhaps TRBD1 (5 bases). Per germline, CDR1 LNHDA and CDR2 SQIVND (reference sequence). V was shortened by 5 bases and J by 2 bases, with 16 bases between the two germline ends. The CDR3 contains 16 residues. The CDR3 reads CASSGGTERGNQPQHF. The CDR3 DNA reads TGTGCCAGTAGTGGCGGGACTGAACGTGGCAATCAGCCCCAGCATTTT. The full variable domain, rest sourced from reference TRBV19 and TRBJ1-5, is DGGITQSPKYLFRKEGQNVTLSCEQNLNHDAMYWYRQDPGQGLRLIYYSQIVNDFQKGDIAEGYSVSREKKESFPLTVTSAQKNPTAFYLCASSGGTERGNQPQHFGDGTRLSIL.

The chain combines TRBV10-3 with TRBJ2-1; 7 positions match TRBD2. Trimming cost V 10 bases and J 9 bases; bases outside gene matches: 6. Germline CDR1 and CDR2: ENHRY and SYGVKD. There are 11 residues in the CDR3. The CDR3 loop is CASGGSTEQFF. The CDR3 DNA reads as TGTGCCAGCGGGGGTTCGACTGAGCAGTTCTTC.

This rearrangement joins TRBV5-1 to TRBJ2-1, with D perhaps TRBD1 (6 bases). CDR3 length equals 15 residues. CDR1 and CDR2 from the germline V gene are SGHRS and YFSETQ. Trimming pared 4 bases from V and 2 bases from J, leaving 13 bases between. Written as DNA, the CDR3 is TGCGCCAGCAGCCCTCAGGGGTCTACCTACAATGAGCAGTTCTTC. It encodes CASSPQGSTYNEQFF.

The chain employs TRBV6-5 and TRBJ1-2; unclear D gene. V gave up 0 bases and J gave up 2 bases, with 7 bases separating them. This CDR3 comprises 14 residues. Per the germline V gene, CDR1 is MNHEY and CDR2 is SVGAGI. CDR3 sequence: CASSYSRGNYGYTF. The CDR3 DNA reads TGTGCCAGCAGTTACTCGAGAGGAAACTATGGCTACACCTTC.

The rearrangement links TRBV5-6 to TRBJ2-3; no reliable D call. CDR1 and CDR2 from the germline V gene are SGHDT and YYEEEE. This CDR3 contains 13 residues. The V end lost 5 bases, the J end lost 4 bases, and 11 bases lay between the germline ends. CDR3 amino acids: CASSLPGPDTQYF. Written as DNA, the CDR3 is TGTGCCAGCAGTCTCCCGGGTCCAGATACGCAGTATTTT.

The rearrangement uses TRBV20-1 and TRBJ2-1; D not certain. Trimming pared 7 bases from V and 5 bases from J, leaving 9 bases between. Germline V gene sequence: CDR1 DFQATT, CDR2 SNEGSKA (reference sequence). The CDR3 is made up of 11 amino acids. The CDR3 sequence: CSGTDNNEQFF. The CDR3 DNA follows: TGCAGTGGTACCGATAACAATGAGCAGTTCTTC.

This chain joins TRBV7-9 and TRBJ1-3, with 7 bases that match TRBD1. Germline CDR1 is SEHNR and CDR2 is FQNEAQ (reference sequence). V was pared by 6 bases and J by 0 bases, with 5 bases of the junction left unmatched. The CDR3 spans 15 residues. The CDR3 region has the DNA TGTGCCAGCAGACGACAGGGATTCTCTGGAAACACCATATATTTT. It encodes CASRRQGFSGNTIYF.

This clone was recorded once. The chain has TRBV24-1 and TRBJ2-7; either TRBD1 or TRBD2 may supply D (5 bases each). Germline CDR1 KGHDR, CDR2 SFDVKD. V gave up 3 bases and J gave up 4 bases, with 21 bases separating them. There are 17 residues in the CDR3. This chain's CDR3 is CATSDARGQGPAYEQYF. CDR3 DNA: TGTGCCACCAGTGATGCCCGGGGCCAAGGGCCCGCTTACGAGCAGTACTTC.

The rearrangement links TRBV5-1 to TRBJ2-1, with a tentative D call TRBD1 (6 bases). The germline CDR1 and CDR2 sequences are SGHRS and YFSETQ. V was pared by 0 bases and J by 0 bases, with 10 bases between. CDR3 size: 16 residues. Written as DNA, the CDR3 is TGCGCCAGCAGCTTGGCCACAGGGAGCTCCTACAATGAGCAGTTCTTC. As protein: CASSLATGSSYNEQFF. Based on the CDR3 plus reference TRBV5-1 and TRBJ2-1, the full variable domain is KAGVTQTPRYLIKTRGQQVTLSCSPISGHRSVSWYQQTPGQGLQFLFEYFSETQRNKGNFPGRFSGRQFSNSRSEMNVSTLELGDSALYLCASSLATGSSYNEQFFGPGTRLTVL.

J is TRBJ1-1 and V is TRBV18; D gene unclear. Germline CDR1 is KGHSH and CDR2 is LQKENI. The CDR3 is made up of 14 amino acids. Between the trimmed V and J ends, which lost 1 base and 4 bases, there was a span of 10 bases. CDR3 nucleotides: TGTGCCAGCTCACCACGGGGAGGTGGCACTGAAGCTTTCTTT. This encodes CASSPRGGGTEAFF.

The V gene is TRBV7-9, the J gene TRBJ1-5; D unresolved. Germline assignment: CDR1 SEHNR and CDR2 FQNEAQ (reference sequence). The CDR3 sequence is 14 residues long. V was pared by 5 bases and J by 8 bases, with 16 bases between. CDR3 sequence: CASSRLGGWEPQHF. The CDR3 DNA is TGTGCCAGCAGCCGCTTGGGAGGTTGGGAGCCCCAGCATTTT.

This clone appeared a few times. DNA of the CDR3: TGTGCCAGCAGCTTAACCGACCCCTACGAGCAGTACTTC. Amino acid sequence: CASSLTDPYEQYF. The rearrangement uses TRBV7-9 and TRBJ2-7; the D is unclear. Trimming removed 2 bases from V and 2 bases from J, with 7 bases in between. The CDR3 length is 13 residues. Germline V gene data show CDR1 as SEHNR and CDR2 as FQNEAQ (reference sequence).

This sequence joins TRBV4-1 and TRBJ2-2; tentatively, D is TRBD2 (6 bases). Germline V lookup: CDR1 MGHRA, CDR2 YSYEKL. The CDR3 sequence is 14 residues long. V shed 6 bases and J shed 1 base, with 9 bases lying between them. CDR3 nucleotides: TGCGCCAGCAGTTTTAGCGGGAACACCGGGGAGCTGTTTTTT. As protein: CASSFSGNTGELFF.

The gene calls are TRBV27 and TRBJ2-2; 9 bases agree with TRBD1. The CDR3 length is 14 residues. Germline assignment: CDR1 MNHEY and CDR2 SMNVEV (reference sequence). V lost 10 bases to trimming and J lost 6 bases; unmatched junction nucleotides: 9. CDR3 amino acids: CATTGTGRAGELFF. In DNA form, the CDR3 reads TGTGCCACTACCGGGACAGGGAGGGCCGGGGAGCTGTTTTTT.

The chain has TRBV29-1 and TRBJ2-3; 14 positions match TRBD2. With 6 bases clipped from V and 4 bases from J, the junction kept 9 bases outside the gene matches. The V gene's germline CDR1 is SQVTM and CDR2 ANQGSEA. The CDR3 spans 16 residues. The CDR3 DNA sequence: TGCAGCGTGCGGACTAGCGGGGGGTATGGTGCAGATACGCAGTATTTT. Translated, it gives CSVRTSGGYGADTQYF.

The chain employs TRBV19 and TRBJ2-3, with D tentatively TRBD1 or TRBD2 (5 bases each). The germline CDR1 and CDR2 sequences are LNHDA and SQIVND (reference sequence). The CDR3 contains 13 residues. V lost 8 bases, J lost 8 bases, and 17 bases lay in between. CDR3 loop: CASARDPLGTQYF. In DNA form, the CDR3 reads TGTGCCAGTGCCAGGGACCCTTTAGGTACGCAGTATTTT.

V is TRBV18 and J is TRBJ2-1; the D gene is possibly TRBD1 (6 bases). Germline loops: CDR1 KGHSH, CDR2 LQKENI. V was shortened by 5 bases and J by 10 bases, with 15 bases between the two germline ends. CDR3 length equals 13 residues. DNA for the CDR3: TGTGCCAGCTCAACCCTACAGGGTCGCGAGCAGTTCTTC. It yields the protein CASSTLQGREQFF.

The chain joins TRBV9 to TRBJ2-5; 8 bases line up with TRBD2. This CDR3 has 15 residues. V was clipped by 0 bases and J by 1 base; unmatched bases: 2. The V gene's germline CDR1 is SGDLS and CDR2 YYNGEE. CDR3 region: CASSVAGGTQETQYF. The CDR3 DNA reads TGTGCCAGCAGCGTAGCGGGGGGGACCCAAGAGACCCAGTACTTC.

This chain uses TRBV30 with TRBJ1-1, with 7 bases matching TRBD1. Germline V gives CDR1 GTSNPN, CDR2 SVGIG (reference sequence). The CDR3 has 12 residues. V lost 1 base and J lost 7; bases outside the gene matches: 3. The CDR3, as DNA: TGTGCCTGGAGTGCAGGGGGGGTTGAAGCTTTCTTT. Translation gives CAWSAGGVEAFF.

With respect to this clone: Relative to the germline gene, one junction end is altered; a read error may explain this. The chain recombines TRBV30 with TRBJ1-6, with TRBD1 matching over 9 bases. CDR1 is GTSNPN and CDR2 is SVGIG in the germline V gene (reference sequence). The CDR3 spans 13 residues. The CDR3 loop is CAWTWGQGMEILF. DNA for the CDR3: TGTGCCTGGACCTGGGGACAGGGAATGGAGATTCTCTTT.